These T cell receptor beta chains were read from a single sample in a study of blood T cells in healthy people across ages. TCRdb independently ran MiXCR on the 5' RACE reads; one entry per CDR3 protein. The table records 650,000 to 1,000,000 distinct CDR3 sequences, about 36% of them present only once. The sample consisted of blood. These receptors originate from a man between 18 and 35 years old in good health. CDR3s include the opening cysteine and the closing phenylalanine or tryptophan. Each record gives: CDR3 protein, CDR3 DNA, clone size, J gene, D gene, V gene, CDR3 length. The D gene is left open where the match is weak. The size entry is marked missing in some rows and otherwise reads once, few, many or a size class.

CDR3: CASSLRGEGRETQYF
DNA: TGTGCCAGCAGTTTGAGGGGAGAGGGGCGGGAGACCCAGTACTTC
size: few
J: TRBJ2-5
D: -
V: TRBV12-3/TRBV12-4
length: 15

CDR3: CSVATRQSDMQYF
DNA: TGCAGCGTAGCAACTAGACAGTCAGATATGCAGTATTTT
size: -
J: TRBJ2-3
D: -
V: TRBV29-1
length: 13

CDR3: CASSPQPEAFF
DNA: TGCGCCAGCAGCCCTCAACCTGAAGCTTTCTTT
size: -
J: TRBJ1-1
D: -
V: TRBV5-1
length: 11

CDR3: CASSHYSGSITDTQYF
DNA: TGTGCCAGCAGTCATTATTCAGGGAGTATCACAGATACGCAGTATTTT
size: few
J: TRBJ2-3
D: -
V: TRBV25-1
length: 16

CDR3: CAWSVPAGDRTNEKLFF
DNA: TGTGCCTGGAGTGTACCGGCGGGGGATCGTACTAATGAAAAACTGTTTTTT
size: -
J: TRBJ1-4
D: -
V: TRBV30
length: 17

CDR3: CASSFRGTVYEQYF
DNA: TGTGCCAGCAGCTTCAGGGGGACTGTATACGAGCAGTACTTC
size: few
J: TRBJ2-7
D: -
V: TRBV13
length: 14

CDR3: CASSYYGGTYEQYF
DNA: TGTGCCAGCAGTTATTACGGGGGTACCTACGAGCAGTACTTC
size: many
J: TRBJ2-7
D: -
V: TRBV5-5
length: 14

CDR3: CASSWGDRTNQPQHF
DNA: TGTGCCAGCAGTTGGGGGGACAGGACCAATCAGCCCCAGCATTTT
size: few
J: TRBJ1-5
D: TRBD1
V: TRBV12-3/TRBV12-4
length: 15

CDR3: CASSYQDTQYF
DNA: TGTGCCAGCAGTTACCAAGATACGCAGTATTTT
size: -
J: TRBJ2-3
D: -
V: TRBV6-6
length: 11

CDR3: CASSVGLRGYTGELFF
DNA: TGTGCCAGCAGCGTAGGCCTCCGGGGTTACACCGGGGAGCTGTTTTTT
size: -
J: TRBJ2-2
D: -
V: TRBV9
length: 16

CDR3: CASSMRTGGKYGYTF
DNA: TGTGCCAGCAGCATGAGGACAGGGGGCAAGTATGGCTACACCTTC
size: -
J: TRBJ1-2
D: TRBD1
V: TRBV5-6
length: 15

CDR3: CASSLTGTGVGNTIYF
DNA: TGTGCCAGCAGTTTAACCGGGACAGGGGTCGGAAACACCATATATTTT
size: -
J: TRBJ1-3
D: TRBD1
V: TRBV12-3/TRBV12-4
length: 16

CDR3: CASSGQESNYGYTF
DNA: TGTGCCAGCAGCGGACAGGAGAGTAACTATGGCTACACCTTC
size: few
J: TRBJ1-2
D: TRBD1
V: TRBV3-1
length: 14

CDR3: CASSQSHPRGTEAFF
DNA: TGTGCCAGCAGCCAGAGCCACCCTAGAGGCACTGAAGCTTTCTTT
size: -
J: TRBJ1-1
D: -
V: TRBV7-8
length: 15

CDR3: CASSLPGIHPQHF
DNA: TGTGCCAGCAGTTTACCAGGGATCCACCCCCAGCATTTT
size: -
J: TRBJ1-5
D: -
V: TRBV28
length: 13

CDR3: CSARDGQPYEQYF
DNA: TGCAGTGCTAGAGACGGACAGCCCTACGAGCAGTACTTC
size: -
J: TRBJ2-7
D: -
V: TRBV20-1
length: 13

CDR3: CASSFSGFGEKLFF
DNA: TGTGCCAGCAGTTTCTCCGGGTTTGGTGAAAAACTGTTTTTT
size: -
J: TRBJ1-4
D: -
V: TRBV7-8
length: 14

CDR3: CASSLASGVYNEQFF
DNA: TGTGCCAGCAGCTTAGCGAGCGGGGTATACAATGAGCAGTTCTTC
size: many
J: TRBJ2-1
D: TRBD2
V: TRBV7-2
length: 15

CDR3: CATGLAAISYEQYF
DNA: TGTGCCACCGGACTAGCGGCGATCTCCTACGAGCAGTACTTC
size: few
J: TRBJ2-7
D: TRBD2
V: TRBV6-6
length: 14

CDR3: CASSYSRRDTGELFF
DNA: TGTGCCAGCAGTTACTCGCGCAGGGACACCGGGGAGCTGTTTTTT
size: -
J: TRBJ2-2
D: -
V: TRBV6-2/TRBV6-3
length: 15

CDR3: CASSSTASGDTQYF
DNA: TGCGCCAGCAGCTCGACGGCCTCCGGAGATACGCAGTATTTT
size: many
J: TRBJ2-3
D: -
V: TRBV5-1
length: 14

CDR3: CASSPQGAVYGYTF
DNA: TGTGCCAGCAGCCCACAGGGGGCTGTCTATGGCTACACCTTC
size: -
J: TRBJ1-2
D: TRBD1
V: TRBV7-6
length: 14